This section outlines one T cell receptor beta chain sequence together with its context. Its antigen is currently unknown. CDR1 and CDR2 (germline): SGHRS, YFSETQ. V gave up 0 bases and J gave up 3 bases; unmatched junction bases: 1. There are 15 residues in the CDR3. The data derive from a study of T-cell memory formation after mild COVID-19. The study's findings and limits: From day 15 to 85, contracting clones were balanced between CD4 and CD8, whereas later expanders leaned toward CD4+. Cross-reactive memory apparently joined, as some responding clones appeared in pre-infection memory.

MiXCR, run by TCRdb on the 5' RACE reads, gives a single entry per CDR3 protein. The table has under 200,000 distinct CDR3 sequences, 11% seen once. Sequenced material: PBMCs or a T cell subset sorted from them (not recorded which). This receptor was taken from a man between 18 and 35 years old who had mild COVID-19 (a few samples of this study predate the infection). Cell type and time point are not known. The chain combines TRBV5-1 with TRBJ2-1; 9 bases map to TRBD2. The CDR3 here is CASSLASGVYNEQFF. The CDR3 coding sequence is TGCGCCAGCAGCTTGGCTAGCGGGGTCTACAATGAGCAGTTCTTC.